This T cell receptor (beta chain) was identified during a study of CD8 T cells in ankylosing spondylitis. Study-wide results and limits: What seemed typical of ankylosing spondylitis blood was a TCR beta motif built from several highly homologous variants.

Germline CDR1 reads MGHRA; CDR2 reads YSYEKL. Trimming stripped 2 bases from V and 4 bases from J, with 18 bases between. The CDR3 sequence is 17 residues long. A word on this clonotype: Its target is unknown.

Making use of molecular barcodes, quantitative 5'-RACE generated TCR beta libraries. In TCRdb, the 5' RACE reads were re-called with MiXCR into one record per CDR3 protein. Of about 250,000 distinct CDR3 sequences in the sample, 8% to 9% were seen once. The source is a female donor with ankylosing spondylitis or in good health (not recorded which). Sequenced input: blood, either unsorted or a sorted T cell fraction (not recorded which). The chain has TRBV4-1 and TRBJ2-1; TRBD1 might be the D (5 bases). CDR3 in DNA: TGCGCCAGCAGCCAACCCCCCGACAGACTGGGTTACAATGAGCAGTTCTTC. As protein: CASSQPPDRLGYNEQFF.